This entry lists 23 T cell receptor beta chains sequenced from one sample in a study of shared clonotypes between healthy human individuals. The repertoire was sequenced with immunoSEQ multiplex PCR; TCRdb's copy has only in-frame clones and lacks some. The sample contains under 850,000 clones, roughly 72% of which appear only once. Material: memory CD4+ T cells sorted from blood. Subset noted: CD45RA-negative fraction. All receptors derive from a woman aged 25 to 39 in good health.

The table lists this clone with a count of one. The chain links TRBV28 to TRBJ1-4; a possible D gene is TRBD1 (5 bases). Deletions cut 7 bases from V and 7 bases from J, with 16 bases between. Germline CDR1 is MDHEN and CDR2 is SYDVKM. The length of the CDR3 is 14 residues. CDR3 sequence: CASTAGDRSEKLFF. The CDR3, as DNA: TGTGCCAGCACCGCTGGGGACCGGAGTGAAAAACTGTTTTTT.

The chain is built from TRBV30 and TRBJ1-3, with D uncertain. The CDR3 is made up of 13 amino acids. CDR1 GTSNPN and CDR2 SVGIG come from the germline V gene (reference sequence). V shed 1 base and J shed 5 bases, with 9 bases lying between them. The CDR3 coding sequence is TGTGCCTGGAGTGAGGGATGGCGAAACACCATATATTTT. It translates to CAWSEGWRNTIYF.

V gene TRBV7-8 combines with J gene TRBJ2-7; D unresolved. Trimming took 5 bases from V and 7 from J, leaving 12 bases between them. The CDR3 loop spans 12 amino acids. The V gene's germline CDR1 is SGHVS and CDR2 FQNEAQ. CDR3 bases: TGTGCCAGCAGCCCTACAAACGTAGAGCAGTACTTC. This gives the protein CASSPTNVEQYF.

V usage is TRBV5-1 and J usage is TRBJ1-1, with D possibly matching TRBD1 (5 bases). Trimming took 4 bases from V and 2 from J, leaving 12 bases between them. The CDR3 extends over 14 amino acids. CDR1 SGHRS and CDR2 YFSETQ come from the germline V gene. CDR3 protein: CASSLRTSNTEAFF. The CDR3 DNA is TGCGCCAGCAGCCTTCGGACAAGCAACACTGAAGCTTTCTTT.

CDR3 in amino acids: CASSIIRDRAAKNIQYF. As DNA, the CDR3 is TGTGCCAGTAGTATAATCCGGGACCGGGCGGCCAAAAACATTCAGTACTTC. The chain uses TRBV19 and TRBJ2-4; D possibly matches TRBD1 or TRBD2 (5 bases each). Trimming left V 2 bases short and J 1 base short, with 15 bases between. This CDR3 has 17 amino acids. CDR1 and CDR2 (germline): LNHDA, SQIVND (reference sequence). The full variable domain, with the rest looked up from reference TRBV19 and TRBJ2-4, is DGGITQSPKYLFRKEGQNVTLSCEQNLNHDAMYWYRQDPGQGLRLIYYSQIVNDFQKGDIAEGYSVSREKKESFPLTVTSAQKNPTAFYLCASSIIRDRAAKNIQYFGAGTRLSVL.

The chain carries TRBV5-1 and TRBJ2-5; D tentatively fits TRBD1 or TRBD2 (5 bases each). V lost 0 bases to trimming and J lost 1 base, with 10 bases between them. Germline V gene data show CDR1 as SGHRS and CDR2 as YFSETQ. This CDR3 is 15 amino acids long. The CDR3 coding sequence is TGCGCCAGCAGCTTGGTATGGGGACCCCAAGAGACCCAGTACTTC. Its translation: CASSLVWGPQETQYF.

The chain links TRBV19 to TRBJ1-1; D possibly corresponds to TRBD1 (6 bases). Germline CDR1 is LNHDA and CDR2 is SQIVND (reference sequence). The CDR3 extends over 14 amino acids. Trimming took off 5 bases at V and 3 bases at J, with 13 bases between the two ends. The CDR3 DNA is TGTGCCAGTAGTGTCAAGGGGGGATACACTGAAGCTTTCTTT. Protein: CASSVKGGYTEAFF.

V and J are TRBV7-9 and TRBJ2-2; no clear D gene. V was clipped by 3 bases and J by 0 bases, with 8 bases between them. The length of the CDR3 is 15 residues. Per germline, CDR1 SEHNR and CDR2 FQNEAQ (reference sequence). CDR3 amino acids: CASSFVLSNTGELFF. DNA for the CDR3: TGTGCCAGCAGCTTCGTGCTATCGAACACCGGGGAGCTGTTTTTT. Full variable domain (outside the CDR3, taken from reference TRBV7-9 and TRBJ2-2): DTGVSQNPRHKITKRGQNVTFRCDPISEHNRLYWYRQTLGQGPEFLTYFQNEAQLEKSRLLSDRFSAERPKGSFSTLEIQRTEQGDSAMYLCASSFVLSNTGELFFGEGSRLTVL.

The V gene is TRBV5-1, the J gene TRBJ2-1; D gene ambiguous. Germline lookup yields CDR1 SGHRS and CDR2 YFSETQ. This CDR3 has 16 amino acids. The V end lost 4 bases, the J end lost 0 bases, and 14 bases lay between the germline ends. CDR3 nucleotides: TGCGCCAGCAGCAATTCCGGGCCAGACTCCTACAATGAGCAGTTCTTC. Translated: CASSNSGPDSYNEQFF.

This clone was seen many times. This chain joins TRBV5-4 and TRBJ2-1; 11 nucleotides line up with TRBD2. Germline V gene lookup returns CDR1 SGHNT and CDR2 YYREEE (reference sequence). The CDR3 runs to 15 residues. The trim removed 7 bases at V and 12 bases at J, leaving 15 bases unmatched. CDR3 in amino acids: CASAPGTSGAQGQFF. In nucleotides, the CDR3 is TGTGCCAGCGCTCCCGGGACTAGCGGCGCACAGGGGCAGTTCTTC. The complete variable domain, with remaining parts taken from reference TRBV5-4 and TRBJ2-1, reads ETGVTQSPTHLIKTRGQQVTLRCSSQSGHNTVSWYQQALGQGPQFIFQYYREEENGRGNFPPRFSGLQFPNYSSELNVNALELDDSALYLCASAPGTSGAQGQFFGPGTRLTVL.

The chain employs TRBV5-4 and TRBJ2-7; D unclear. Germline V gene data show CDR1 as SGHNT and CDR2 as YYREEE (reference sequence). The ends were cut back, 4 bases at V and 7 bases at J, with 12 bases in the middle. This CDR3 has 12 residues. The CDR3 loop is CASSLGLEEQYF. As DNA, the CDR3 is TGTGCCAGCAGCCTTGGATTAGAAGAGCAGTACTTC. The whole variable domain, filled in from reference TRBV5-4 and TRBJ2-7, reads ETGVTQSPTHLIKTRGQQVTLRCSSQSGHNTVSWYQQALGQGPQFIFQYYREEENGRGNFPPRFSGLQFPNYSSELNVNALELDDSALYLCASSLGLEEQYFGPGTRLTVT.

In this sample, this clone turned up many times. The rearrangement links TRBV11-3 to TRBJ2-1; 9 bases align to TRBD2. Trimming at V came to 2 bases and at J to 5 bases, leaving 7 bases not matched to a gene. The CDR3 has 16 amino acids. Germline lookup yields CDR1 SGHNT and CDR2 YENEEA. CDR3 nucleotide sequence: TGTGCCAGCAGCTTAAATGCGGGAGGGCTCCACAATGAGCAGTTCTTC. This encodes CASSLNAGGLHNEQFF.

V usage is TRBV10-1 and J usage is TRBJ2-7; maybe TRBD1 (5 bases). Trimming removed 7 bases at V and 4 bases at J, with 8 bases between. Germline-derived CDR1 and CDR2 are WNHNN and SYGVQD (reference sequence). This CDR3 has 11 residues. This CDR3 reads CASNKGYEQYF. CDR3 DNA sequence: TGCGCCAGCAATAAGGGGTACGAGCAGTACTTC.

About this clone: The same CDR3 can be traced to other DNA sequences in this sample. This CDR3 is CASRTGGYEQYF. CDR3 sequence (DNA): TGTGCTAGTAGGACAGGGGGCTACGAGCAGTACTTC. J is TRBJ2-7 and V is TRBV28; 10 positions agree with TRBD1. Germline V lookup: CDR1 MDHEN, CDR2 SYDVKM. The CDR3 spans 12 residues.

The chain carries TRBV5-1 and TRBJ1-5; D is unresolved. The V end was cut by 0 bases, the J end by 4 bases, with 5 bases between. This CDR3 spans 13 amino acids. The germline CDR1 and CDR2 sequences are SGHRS and YFSETQ. The DNA for the CDR3 is TGCGCCAGCAGCTTGGGGTTTAATCAGCCCCAGCATTTT. This gives the protein CASSLGFNQPQHF.

The chain employs TRBV5-1 and TRBJ2-7, with D possibly matching TRBD1 (5 bases). V lost 0 bases and J lost 2, with 9 bases in between. This CDR3 is built from 14 residues. Germline CDR1 and CDR2: SGHRS and YFSETQ. CDR3 coding DNA: TGCGCCAGCAGCTTGGACCAGGGAACCTACGAGCAGTACTTC. Encoded protein: CASSLDQGTYEQYF.

The rearrangement uses TRBV7-9 and TRBJ1-2, with TRBD1 as a possible D gene (6 bases). The CDR3 runs to 15 residues. Germline lookup yields CDR1 SEHNR and CDR2 FQNEAQ (reference sequence). Trimming pared 5 bases from V and 4 bases from J, leaving 17 bases between. The CDR3: CASSQASATGYGYTF. CDR3 in DNA: TGTGCCAGCAGCCAAGCGTCGGCGACAGGCTATGGCTACACCTTC. Based on the CDR3 plus reference TRBV7-9 and TRBJ1-2, the full variable domain is DTGVSQNPRHKITKRGQNVTFRCDPISEHNRLYWYRQTLGQGPEFLTYFQNEAQLEKSRLLSDRFSAERPKGSFSTLEIQRTEQGDSAMYLCASSQASATGYGYTFGSGTRLTVV.

The DNA for the CDR3 is TGTGCCAGCTTAACCCTACGAAACGAGCAGTACTTC. It codes for CASLTLRNEQYF. The chain combines TRBV6-4 with TRBJ2-7; unclear D gene. The V end was cut by 8 bases, the J end by 5 bases, with 13 bases between. Germline-derived CDR1 and CDR2 are MRHNA and SNTAGT. The length of the CDR3 is 12 residues.

Comments on this clone: This may be a read error: a much more frequent sequence differs by one nucleotide. V gene TRBV7-3 combines with J gene TRBJ2-7, with D perhaps TRBD1 (6 bases). The ends were cut back, 3 bases at V and 1 base at J, with 7 bases in the middle. This CDR3 contains 13 residues. The germline V gene encodes CDR1 SGHTA and CDR2 FQGTGA. CDR3 protein: CASSFGQSYEQYF. CDR3 nucleotides: TGTGCCAGCAGCTTCGGACAGTCCTACGAGCAGTACTTC. Filled out from reference TRBV7-3 and TRBJ2-7, the complete variable domain reads GAGVSQTPSNKVTEKGKYVELRCDPISGHTALYWYRQSLGQGPEFLIYFQGTGAADDSGLPNDRFFAVRPEGSVSTLKIQRTERGDSAVYLCASSFGQSYEQYFGPGTRLTVT.

The chain carries TRBV4-2 and TRBJ1-5, with 9 bases lining up with TRBD1. CDR3 length equals 18 residues. CDR1 and CDR2 (germline): LGHNA, YNFKEQ. J lost 6 bases, V lost 1 base, and 13 bases had no gene match. CDR3 DNA: TGTGCCAGCAGCCAAGCGGACAGGGGAACACTGCCAGCTCAGCCCCAGCATTTT. As protein: CASSQADRGTLPAQPQHF.

This clone appeared a few times. This chain connects TRBV10-3 to TRBJ1-5, with D perhaps matching TRBD1 (5 bases). V was cut by 5 bases and J by 0 bases, with 11 bases left in between. The germline gives CDR1 ENHRY, CDR2 SYGVKD. The CDR3 is 15 amino acids. The CDR3 sequence is CAISSDRASNQPQHF. The CDR3 nucleotides read TGTGCCATCAGTTCCGACAGAGCTAGCAATCAGCCCCAGCATTTT.

The CDR3 here is CASRRGAANQPQHF. CDR3 nucleotides: TGTGCCAGTAGGAGAGGGGCAGCTAATCAGCCCCAGCATTTT. The chain joins TRBV28 to TRBJ1-5; TRBD1 might be the D (5 bases). From germline, CDR1 is MDHEN and CDR2 SYDVKM. CDR3 length equals 14 residues. Deletions cut 9 bases from V and 4 bases from J, with 16 bases between.

V and J are TRBV2 and TRBJ2-6, with D possibly being TRBD1 (6 bases). Trimming shortened V by 4 bases and J by 4 bases, and 8 bases separated the two germline ends. The CDR3 runs 14 residues. Looked up from germline, CDR1 is SNHLY and CDR2 is FYNNEI. CDR3 sequence (DNA): TGTGCCAGCAGTGGGGGGCGAGGGGCCAACGTCCTGACTTTC. Translating gives CASSGGRGANVLTF.